This T cell receptor (beta chain) was found in a study of CD8 T cells in ankylosing spondylitis. Regarding the study as a whole: For ankylosing spondylitis blood, a TCR beta motif of under 10 highly homologous variants appeared characteristic.

TCRdb re-called the 5' RACE reads with MiXCR, one entry per CDR3 protein. Of hundreds of thousands of distinct CDR3 sequences in the sample, 12% were seen once. In germline, CDR1 is MNHEY, CDR2 SVGEGT. The CDR3 loop spans 15 amino acids. The junction had 5 bases not matched to a gene; V was cut back by 5 bases and J by 7 bases. Worth noting for this clonotype: Its cognate antigen is unknown.

The chain employs TRBV6-2 or TRBV6-3 and TRBJ2-1; 13 nucleotides line up with TRBD2. The sequencing sample was made of blood, either unsorted or a sorted T cell fraction (not recorded which). This clonotype was obtained from a male donor with ankylosing spondylitis. The CDR3 coding sequence is TGTGCCAGCAGTGACGGGACTAGCGGGAAGAATGAGCAGTTCTTC. Amino acids: CASSDGTSGKNEQFF.